These T cell receptor beta chains were read from a single sample in a study of OX40 agonist ivuxolimab in advanced cancers. TCRdb keeps only in-frame clones here, not all; method: immunoSEQ multiplex PCR. The table has 81,000 or so clones, about 90% seen once. This material consisted of CD4+ or CD8+ T cells sorted from blood, taken in a trial of the OX40 agonist ivuxolimab. The receptor set was obtained from an adult with an advanced solid tumor such as melanoma, head and neck, liver or kidney cancer. The CDR3 runs from the conserved cysteine through the conserved F or W. The D gene is left open where the match is weak. Size tells how often a clone was seen (once, few, many) or the class of an expanded clone, and some rows leave it out.

>TRBV4-1|.|TRBD1|TRBJ1-2
TGCGCCAGCAGCCTCGGGACAGGAGGGAGCTATGGCTACACCTTC
CASSLGTGGSYGYTF
>TRBV30|.|.|TRBJ1-5
TGTGCCTGGAGTGAGGCAGCTATTAGCAATCAGCCCCAGCATTTT
CAWSEAAISNQPQHF
>TRBV28|few|.|TRBJ1-5
TGTGCCAGCAGCCCCGTACCCGGCAATCAGCCCCAGCATTTT
CASSPVPGNQPQHF
>TRBV6-5|.|.|TRBJ2-1
TGTGCCAGTAAAGGAGGATACAATGAGCAGTTCTTC
CASKGGYNEQFF
>TRBV6-5|.|TRBD2|TRBJ2-5
TGTGCCAGCAGTTTCGGGGGGGCAGATGGTGAGACCCAGTACTTC
CASSFGGADGETQYF
>TRBV13|.|.|TRBJ1-1
TGTGCCAGCAGTCCCGGGCCTGAAGCTTTCTTT
CASSPGPEAFF
>TRBV9|.|.|TRBJ2-1
TGTGCCAGCAGCGTAGCGGGGAATCCCTACAATGAGCAGTTCTTC
CASSVAGNPYNEQFF
>TRBV28|.|.|TRBJ1-2
TGTGCCAGCAGGTACGGTAGGGTTTATGGCTACACCTTC
CASRYGRVYGYTF
>TRBV7-6|.|.|TRBJ2-7
TGTGCCAGCAGCTTAGGGGGAGGAGAGCAGTACTTC
CASSLGGGEQYF
>TRBV4-3|.|.|TRBJ2-3
TGCGCCAGCAGCCATGGCCCCGATACGCAGTATTTT
CASSHGPDTQYF
>TRBV6-6|.|TRBD1|TRBJ1-5
TGTGCCAGCAGTGATGGACAGGGGGCCCAGCCCCAGCATTTT
CASSDGQGAQPQHF
>TRBV19|few|.|TRBJ1-5
TGTGCCAGTAGTGTTACTCCGGGGCCCCAGCATTTT
CASSVTPGPQHF
>TRBV6-5|.|.|TRBJ2-5
TGTGCCAGCAGTTACTTTGGGCAGTCGAAAGAGACCCAGTACTTC
CASSYFGQSKETQYF
>TRBV29-1|.|TRBD1|TRBJ1-1
TGCAGCGACCGTTCGGGACAGGGTGGGGGTGCTTTCTTT
CSDRSGQGGGAFF
>TRBV4-1|.|.|TRBJ1-4
TGCGCCAGCAGCGGGCCCTCTGGGGGTGAAAAACTGTTTTTT
CASSGPSGGEKLFF
>TRBV27|.|.|TRBJ2-1
TGTGCCAGCAGTGCGATTGTAACCGAGCAGTTCTTC
CASSAIVTEQFF
>TRBV28|.|.|TRBJ1-1
TGTGCCAGCAGTCCTAGGACTGAAGCTTTCTTT
CASSPRTEAFF
>TRBV4-3|.|.|TRBJ2-3
TGCGCCAGCAGCCAAGATCTCGATACGCAGTATTTT
CASSQDLDTQYF
>TRBV14|.|.|TRBJ1-5
TGTGCCAGCAGCCAAGTACATCAGCCCCAGCATTTT
CASSQVHQPQHF
>TRBV6-6|.|.|TRBJ2-2
TGTGCCAGCAGACCCCGGACAGCGAACACCGGGGAGCTGTTTTTT
CASRPRTANTGELFF
>TRBV27|.|.|TRBJ1-1
TGTGCCAGCAGTTATGGGAGAAACACTGAAGCTTTCTTT
CASSYGRNTEAFF
>TRBV2|.|TRBD1|TRBJ1-1
TGTGCCAGCCGGGGAGACAGGGGGTTTTGGGCCCCTGAAGCTTTCTTT
CASRGDRGFWAPEAFF
>TRBV7-8|.|.|TRBJ1-3
TGTGCCAGCAGCTCTTTCTCTGGAAACACCATATATTTT
CASSSFSGNTIYF
>TRBV9|.|.|TRBJ1-2
TGTGCCAGCAGCGTAGTTTCCGGGGCGATCTATGGCTACACCTTC
CASSVVSGAIYGYTF
>TRBV13|.|.|TRBJ2-1
TGTGCCAGCAGCCCCGGGGGACAGTCCTACAATGAGCAGTTCTTC
CASSPGGQSYNEQFF
>TRBV6-1|few|TRBD1|TRBJ1-5
TGTGCCAGCAGTGCATCACGGACAGGGTTGTATCAGCCCCAGCATTTT
CASSASRTGLYQPQHF
>TRBV23-1|.|.|TRBJ1-3
TGCGCCAGCAGTCACCCACCGAGAAGAACCGGGACGGCATTATGGGACTCTGGAAACACCATATATTTT
CASSHPPRRTGTALWDSGNTIYF
>TRBV29-1|.|.|TRBJ2-6
TGCAGCGCACGAGGGGCCTCTGGGGCCAACGTCCTGACTTTC
CSARGASGANVLTF
>TRBV6-6|once|TRBD2|TRBJ2-1
TGTGCCAGCAGTTACGGCCTAGCGGAAAACAATGAGCAGTTCTTC
CASSYGLAENNEQFF
>TRBV11-2|.|.|TRBJ2-3
TGTGCCAGCAGCCTCACAGATACGCAGTATTTT
CASSLTDTQYF
>TRBV7-3|.|.|TRBJ2-1
TGTGCCAGCAGCTTAACGGGAAGCGGCAATGAGCAGTTCTTC
CASSLTGSGNEQFF
>TRBV9|.|.|TRBJ2-2
TGTGCCAGCAGCTCTACAGGGAGGGAGCTGTTTTTT
CASSSTGRELFF
>TRBV28|.|TRBD1|TRBJ2-1
TGTGCCAGCAGTTTCGGGACAGGGGGTTATGAGCAGTTCTTC
CASSFGTGGYEQFF
>TRBV28|once|.|TRBJ1-5
TGTGCCAGCAGTTTATGGAACGCCCGCGGTCAGCCCCAGCATTTT
CASSLWNARGQPQHF
>TRBV6-6|.|TRBD1|TRBJ2-1
TGTGCCAGCAGTAGCGACAGGGGATACTACAATGAGCAGTTCTTC
CASSSDRGYYNEQFF
>TRBV11-3|.|.|TRBJ2-3
TGTGCCAGCAGCTACAAAACAGATACGCAGTATTTT
CASSYKTDTQYF
>TRBV14|.|TRBD1|TRBJ1-1
TGTGCCAGCAGCCAAGATCCAGGGGGCATGAACACTGAAGCTTTCTTT
CASSQDPGGMNTEAFF
>TRBV4-1|.|.|TRBJ1-1
TGCGCCAGCAGCCATGTTGGAGGGGAAGCTTTCTTT
CASSHVGGEAFF
>TRBV7-8|.|.|TRBJ2-3
TGTGCCAGCAGCCAAGAACCCAGCGGGCCTCTCACAGATACGCAGTATTTT
CASSQEPSGPLTDTQYF
>TRBV28|.|.|TRBJ1-5
TGTGCCAGCAGCCCCATTAATCAGCCCCAGCATTTT
CASSPINQPQHF
>TRBV7-9|.|.|TRBJ1-2
TGTGCCAGCAGCTTAATACTGACAGCGGATGGCTACACCTTC
CASSLILTADGYTF
>TRBV28|.|.|TRBJ1-6
TGTGCCAGCAGCTCCTTGGGGGAACGGGACTGGGGAGCCCTCCACTTT
CASSSLGERDWGALHF